The source of this TCR beta chain is a study of tissue T cells after allogeneic stem cell transplantation. Study results and caveats: Shared clones across patients were few; motif clustering revealed tissue-specific shared signatures.

Only in-frame clones appear in the TCRdb table, and some are missing; sequencing was by immunoSEQ multiplex PCR. This sample yields roughly 25,000 clones, of which 70% to 75% are seen a single time; over 6% belongs to the top ten. V was clipped by 0 bases and J by 10 bases, with 13 bases between them. The CDR3 is 14 residues long. CDR1 GTSNPN and CDR2 SVGIG come from the germline V gene (reference sequence). About this clone itself: Its antigen is unidentified.

The TCR sequence derives from a female donor over 55 with lung cancer. The chain combines TRBV30 with TRBJ1-6; weak D call: TRBD1 (6 bases). The sample here was tissue from the ileum, taken at autopsy. The CDR3 DNA reads as TGTGCCTGGAGTGTAAGGGGGGCCGTGTCACCCCTCCACTTT. Its translation is CAWSVRGAVSPLHF.